These T cell receptor beta chains were read from a single sample in a study of T cell repertoires in cytomegalovirus infection. In TCRdb, the reads were re-called with MiXCR into one record per CDR3 protein. The profile shows about 600,000 distinct CDR3 sequences, less than 25% of them singletons. The material sequenced was CD8+ T cells from PBMCs. The receptors stem from a human donor in good health (CMV status not recorded). Some clones in this sample may be carry-over from other donors' samples. Each CDR3 is given with its conserved first and last residue. Fields, in order: J gene, CDR3 length, clone size, V gene, D gene, CDR3 DNA, CDR3 protein. A D gene is named only where the DNA matches it firmly. The size field is filled for only some rows; it gives once, few, many or a size class.

TRBJ1-6 | 16 | - | TRBV28 | - | TGTGCCAGCAGTTTTCCGAGGGGCGCGAATAATTCACCCCTCCACTTT | CASSFPRGANNSPLHF
TRBJ1-2 | 13 | few | TRBV7-3 | - | TGTGCCAGCAGCCCTGCAGATAACTATGGCTACACCTTC | CASSPADNYGYTF
TRBJ1-1 | 15 | - | TRBV29-1 | - | TGCAGCGTGGGGGGCGCGGCAGGGAGGAACACTGAAGCTTTCTTT | CSVGGAAGRNTEAFF
TRBJ1-1 | 15 | few | TRBV11-2 | - | TGTGCCAGCAGCTTATCGGTAGGGTCGGTAACTGAAGCTTTCTTT | CASSLSVGSVTEAFF
TRBJ2-2 | 12 | - | TRBV10-3 | - | TGTGCCATCGGGCCAGAAACCGGGGAGCTGTTTTTT | CAIGPETGELFF
TRBJ2-2 | 17 | once | TRBV6-2/TRBV6-3 | - | TGTGCCAGCAGTTACCCGCTTGGGGGCAGTGGCACCAGGGAGCTGTTTTTT | CASSYPLGGSGTRELFF
TRBJ2-3 | 13 | - | TRBV12-3/TRBV12-4 | - | TGTGCCAGCAGTTCCCTTGCAGTAGATACGCAGTATTTT | CASSSLAVDTQYF
TRBJ2-7 | 13 | - | TRBV20-1 | - | TGCAGTGCCCAGGACGGGGGTCTCTACGAGCAGTACTTC | CSAQDGGLYEQYF
TRBJ2-7 | 16 | - | TRBV12-3/TRBV12-4 | - | TGTGCCAGCAGTTTAGCGTTAACAGGGAACTCCTACGAGCAGTACTTC | CASSLALTGNSYEQYF
TRBJ2-5 | 15 | - | TRBV7-9 | - | TGTGCCAGCAGCCACCCATCTATCGGACGTGAGACCCAGTACTTC | CASSHPSIGRETQYF
TRBJ2-1 | 14 | many | TRBV7-2 | - | TGTGCCAGCAGCTTAGGGGCTAGCGACGGTGAGCAGTTCTTC | CASSLGASDGEQFF
TRBJ1-1 | 14 | few | TRBV6-2/TRBV6-3 | - | TGTGCCAGCACCGAGAGGGATTGGTACACTGAAGCTTTCTTT | CASTERDWYTEAFF
TRBJ2-5 | 12 | few | TRBV13 | - | TGTGCCAGCAGCGACACAAAAGAGACCCAGTACTTC | CASSDTKETQYF
TRBJ1-4 | 14 | many | TRBV7-9 | - | TGTGCCAGCAGCCAACCGGGACATGCGTGGAAACTGTTTTTT | CASSQPGHAWKLFF
TRBJ2-1 | 15 | many | TRBV27 | TRBD2 | TGTGCCAGCAGTTTGGTCCGGGGGGCCTACAATGAGCAGTTCTTC | CASSLVRGAYNEQFF
TRBJ2-1 | 13 | few | TRBV29-1 | - | TGCAGCGCCCGGGACTGGCTCTACAATGAGCAGTTCTTC | CSARDWLYNEQFF
TRBJ1-6 | 15 | few | TRBV7-2 | TRBD1 | TGTGCCAGCAGCCCGTGGACAGGGAGTAATTCACCCCTCCACTTT | CASSPWTGSNSPLHF
TRBJ2-7 | 12 | few | TRBV7-6 | TRBD1 | TGTGCCAGCAGCCCGGGACAGGACGGGCAGTACTTC | CASSPGQDGQYF
TRBJ2-3 | 13 | few | TRBV10-3 | TRBD2 | TGTGCCACCTTAGCGGGGGCGACAGATACGCAGTATTTT | CATLAGATDTQYF
TRBJ1-1 | 11 | - | TRBV2 | - | TGTGCCAGCAAACGTTCCACTGAAGCTTTCTTT | CASKRSTEAFF
TRBJ2-3 | 15 | many | TRBV28 | - | TGTGCCAGCAGTTTAAACCGACCGCACACAGATACGCAGTATTTT | CASSLNRPHTDTQYF
TRBJ2-2 | 17 | many | TRBV6-5 | - | TGTGCCAGCAGTTACTCGGGGGGCAGGGGGGGCACCGGGGAGCTGTTTTTT | CASSYSGGRGGTGELFF
TRBJ2-5 | 15 | - | TRBV6-5 | TRBD1 | TGTGCCAGCAGTTACGTGGACAGGGGGCTAGAGACCCAGTACTTC | CASSYVDRGLETQYF
TRBJ2-3 | 16 | many | TRBV6-6 | TRBD2 | TGTGCCAGCAGCCTTACGGGAGGGGGAGAGACAGATACGCAGTATTTT | CASSLTGGGETDTQYF
TRBJ1-1 | 14 | few | TRBV4-1 | - | TGCGCCAGCAGCCAAGGAGGGGGTGGCACTGAAGCTTTCTTT | CASSQGGGGTEAFF
TRBJ1-2 | 18 | - | TRBV9 | TRBD1 | TGTGCCAGCAGCGCACGACCCGGACAGGGGGCGTTAATCTATGGCTACACCTTC | CASSARPGQGALIYGYTF
TRBJ2-1 | 15 | - | TRBV27 | TRBD1 | TGTGCCAGCAGTTTATCGAGGACAGGTAACAATGAGCAGTTCTTC | CASSLSRTGNNEQFF
TRBJ1-5 | 16 | few | TRBV28 | - | TGTGCCAGCAGTTTAAATCAGGGGAGTGGGGCAGAGCCCCAGCATTTT | CASSLNQGSGAEPQHF
TRBJ2-3 | 14 | - | TRBV2 | - | TGTGCCATCTATGGGGCGGGCCCCACAGATACGCAGTATTTT | CAIYGAGPTDTQYF
TRBJ2-5 | 15 | few | TRBV5-5 | - | TGTGCCAGCAGCTTGGCCTGGGGGGGCCCAGAGACCCAGTACTTC | CASSLAWGGPETQYF
TRBJ1-2 | 14 | - | TRBV7-9 | TRBD1 | TGTGCCAGCAGTTTGGACACAGGGGTCTATGGCTACACCTTC | CASSLDTGVYGYTF
TRBJ1-2 | 15 | once | TRBV29-1 | - | TGCAGCGTTGAATTGTTTGGCAGGGCCAACTATGGCTACACCTTC | CSVELFGRANYGYTF
TRBJ2-7 | 15 | - | TRBV3-1 | - | TGTGCCAGCAGCCAAGGGACAGCAATCTCCTACGAGCAGTACTTC | CASSQGTAISYEQYF
TRBJ2-7 | 15 | many | TRBV7-9 | TRBD2 | TGTGCCAGCAGCTCCCCCGGGACTACAACATACGAGCAGTACTTC | CASSSPGTTTYEQYF
TRBJ1-1 | 12 | - | TRBV6-2/TRBV6-3 | - | TGTGCCAGCAGAGTGGGGGGTTTTGAAGCTTTCTTT | CASRVGGFEAFF
TRBJ1-5 | 15 | - | TRBV18 | - | TGTGCCAGCTCACGGAGGCAGTGTCCGGATCAGCCCCAGCATTTT | CASSRRQCPDQPQHF
TRBJ1-5 | 17 | once | TRBV12-3/TRBV12-4 | - | TGTGCCAGCAGTTTGGGCGAGACTATCTATAGCAATCAGCCCCAGCATTTT | CASSLGETIYSNQPQHF
TRBJ1-1 | 15 | - | TRBV19 | - | TGTGCCAGTAGTATAGATAGCTTTTCCTTGACTGAAGCTTTCTTT | CASSIDSFSLTEAFF
TRBJ2-2 | 16 | few | TRBV7-3 | TRBD1 | TGTGCCAGCAACAAGCCGGGACAGGAAAGGGCCGGGGAGCTGTTTTTT | CASNKPGQERAGELFF
TRBJ1-2 | 15 | many | TRBV7-2 | - | TGTGCCAGCAGCTTTGCGGGACCGAGCAACTATGGCTACACCTTC | CASSFAGPSNYGYTF
TRBJ2-2 | 17 | few | TRBV6-2/TRBV6-3 | - | TGTGCCAGCAGACTACCTAGGTTCGGGCTCTCGACCGGGGAGCTGTTTTTT | CASRLPRFGLSTGELFF
TRBJ1-6 | 15 | - | TRBV7-9 | TRBD1 | TGTGCCAGCAGCCAAGAGACAGGGGTCAATTCACCCCTCCACTTT | CASSQETGVNSPLHF
TRBJ1-1 | 14 | - | TRBV5-1 | - | TGCGCCAGCAGCTTGGTAGGCAAGAACACTGAAGCTTTCTTT | CASSLVGKNTEAFF
TRBJ2-1 | 14 | few | TRBV6-5 | - | TGTGCCAGCCGCCCGTGGAGCTCCTACAATGAGCAGTTCTTC | CASRPWSSYNEQFF
TRBJ2-3 | 15 | few | TRBV6-5 | - | TGTGCCAGCGGAATCGCCCGTGGCGGCACAGATACGCAGTATTTT | CASGIARGGTDTQYF
TRBJ2-7 | 13 | few | TRBV20-1 | - | TGCAGTGGAACTTTTGCGGGATCCTACGAGCAGTACTTC | CSGTFAGSYEQYF
TRBJ1-4 | 16 | few | TRBV7-8 | - | TGTGCCAGCAGCTTAGCCCCCTCGGGCCTTAATGAAAAACTGTTTTTT | CASSLAPSGLNEKLFF
TRBJ1-1 | 15 | few | TRBV12-3/TRBV12-4 | TRBD1 | TGTGCCAGCAGTTTCCGGGACAGGGTCAGAGGTGAAGCTTTCTTT | CASSFRDRVRGEAFF
TRBJ2-3 | 15 | - | TRBV12-5 | TRBD1 | TGTGCTAGTGGTTTGGCCGGGACAGGGGAAGATACGCAGTATTTT | CASGLAGTGEDTQYF
TRBJ2-3 | 17 | many | TRBV7-8 | TRBD2 | TGTGCCAGCAGCACCGGTCGACTAGCGGGGACTCTAGATACGCAGTATTTT | CASSTGRLAGTLDTQYF
TRBJ2-1 | 14 | - | TRBV7-3 | - | TGTGCCAGCAGCCTCCCGGGGGAGGGGGATGAGCAGTTCTTC | CASSLPGEGDEQFF